The 19 T cell receptor beta chains below were found in one sample sequenced in a study of cytomegalovirus exposure and HLA in healthy donors. Sequencing was performed with immunoSEQ multiplex PCR; in TCRdb, only in-frame clones are kept and a portion is missing. This sample has more than 110,000 clones, with around nine tenths found just once. The sequenced material came from PBMCs. These receptors were collected from a woman younger than 35 in good health and CMV-seropositive.

V is TRBV18 and J is TRBJ1-4, with D perhaps matching TRBD1 (6 bases). Germline values: CDR1 KGHSH, CDR2 LQKENI. This CDR3 region has 16 residues. The V gene lost 3 bases and the J gene lost 5 bases, with 16 bases spanning the gap. CDR3 protein: CASSPVPRGSNEKLFF. CDR3 sequence (DNA): TGTGCCAGCTCACCCGTCCCCAGGGGCTCAAATGAAAAACTGTTTTTT.

V and J are TRBV7-3 and TRBJ2-2; 7 nucleotides match TRBD1. The CDR3 runs to 17 residues. Germline CDR1 and CDR2: SGHTA and FQGTGA. With V trimmed by 0 bases and J by 8 bases, 12 bases remained unmatched. The CDR3 bases are TGTGCCAGCAGCTTAACGCCCAGGACAGGCTTTGGTGGGGAGCTGTTTTTT. The encoded protein is CASSLTPRTGFGGELFF. Full variable domain (rest looked up from reference TRBV7-3 and TRBJ2-2): GAGVSQTPSNKVTEKGKYVELRCDPISGHTALYWYRQSLGQGPEFLIYFQGTGAADDSGLPNDRFFAVRPEGSVSTLKIQRTERGDSAVYLCASSLTPRTGFGGELFFGEGSRLTVL.

Here the CDR3 reads CASRGARNPTGELFF. The CDR3 DNA follows: TGTGCCAGCAGGGGGGCAAGGAATCCCACCGGGGAGCTGTTTTTT. The V and J genes are TRBV6-6 and TRBJ2-2, with D perhaps matching TRBD1 (6 bases). The CDR3 sequence is 15 residues long. The V gene's germline CDR1 is MNHNY and CDR2 SVGAGI (reference sequence). With 6 bases removed from V and 4 bases from J, the gap between germline ends came to 15 bases.

The chain carries TRBV2 and TRBJ2-1, with D possibly matching TRBD1 (5 bases). Per germline, CDR1 SNHLY and CDR2 FYNNEI. The germline V and J ends were trimmed by 1 base and 4 bases, with 8 bases remaining between them. The CDR3 has 14 residues. This CDR3 is CASSEGTIYNEQFF. The CDR3 DNA reads TGTGCCAGCAGTGAAGGGACAATTTACAATGAGCAGTTCTTC.

J is TRBJ1-1 and V is TRBV6-1; unclear D gene. The CDR3 runs 13 residues. V dropped 6 bases and J dropped 5 bases, with 13 bases sitting between them. CDR1 MNHNS and CDR2 SASEGT come from the germline V gene. In DNA form, the CDR3 reads TGTGCCAGCAGCGAGTCGCGGAATACTGAAGCTTTCTTT. This codes for CASSESRNTEAFF.

The chain is built from TRBV27 and TRBJ2-7; TRBD1 matches at 7 bases. There are 15 residues in the CDR3. V lost 4 bases, J lost 0 bases, and 6 bases stayed unmatched. Germline lookup yields CDR1 MNHEY and CDR2 SMNVEV (reference sequence). The CDR3 sequence: CASSWGQSSSYEQYF. The CDR3, as DNA: TGTGCCAGCAGTTGGGGACAGTCGAGCTCCTACGAGCAGTACTTC.

This CDR3 reads CASSPYRGTGEKLFF. CDR3 sequence (DNA): TGTGCCAGCAGTCCCTACCGGGGGACGGGGGAAAAACTGTTTTTT. The chain joins TRBV7-8 to TRBJ1-4; possibly TRBD1 for D (5 bases). V lost 6 bases and J lost 8, with 19 bases in between. CDR3 length: 15 residues. The germline gives CDR1 SGHVS, CDR2 FQNEAQ.

The chain has TRBV6-1 and TRBJ2-1; 7 bases map to TRBD1. The V segment lost 0 bases and the J segment 7 bases; nucleotides outside the gene matches: 3. Germline lookup yields CDR1 MNHNS and CDR2 SASEGT. The CDR3 has 14 residues. The CDR3 DNA reads TGTGCCAGCAGTGAAGCGGGCAGGGGGAATGAGCAGTTCTTC. Translating it yields CASSEAGRGNEQFF.

J is TRBJ1-3 and V is TRBV7-8; D unresolved. V gave up 5 bases and J gave up 0 bases, with 11 bases separating them. CDR1 is SGHVS and CDR2 is FQNEAQ in the germline V gene. CDR3 length: 15 amino acids. The CDR3 nucleotides are TGTGCCAGCAGCGCCAGACTGAACTCTGGAAACACCATATATTTT. It codes for CASSARLNSGNTIYF.

The CDR3 region has the DNA TGTGCCAGCTCCCCCGATAGCGGAACCGGGGAGCTGTTTTTT. It encodes CASSPDSGTGELFF. The chain is built from TRBV18 and TRBJ2-2, with D maybe TRBD2 (6 bases). In germline, CDR1 is KGHSH, CDR2 LQKENI. The CDR3 sequence is 14 residues long. V was shortened by 6 bases and J by 5 bases, with 13 bases between the two germline ends.

This chain connects TRBV28 to TRBJ2-7; D is ambiguous. Germline V gene data show CDR1 as MDHEN and CDR2 as SYDVKM. The V gene lost 5 bases and the J gene lost 4 bases, with 9 bases spanning the gap. This CDR3 spans 12 amino acids. The CDR3 spells CASSLTDYEQYF. The CDR3 region has the DNA TGTGCCAGCAGTCTGACTGATTACGAGCAGTACTTC.

V and J are TRBV27 and TRBJ2-7, with 9 nucleotides matching TRBD2. CDR3 length: 14 residues. After removal of 5 bases from V and 4 bases from J, the junction contained 6 bases not matched to a gene. The germline V gene has CDR1 MNHEY and CDR2 SMNVEV (reference sequence). CDR3 bases: TGTGCCAGCAGTGAAGCGGGAGGCGGGTACGAGCAGTACTTC. Encoded protein: CASSEAGGGYEQYF.

This clone is a singleton in its sample. J is TRBJ2-5 and V is TRBV5-1; TRBD2 aligns across 9 bases. The germline gives CDR1 SGHRS, CDR2 YFSETQ. The CDR3 has 13 amino acids. V dropped 5 bases and J dropped 4; count of bases not matched to a gene: 3. DNA for the CDR3: TGCGCCAGCAGTAAAGCGGGGGGAGAGACCCAGTACTTC. Its protein is CASSKAGGETQYF.

V gene TRBV12-5 combines with J gene TRBJ1-1; D ambiguous. Germline V gives CDR1 LGHNT, CDR2 FRNRAP. This CDR3 spans 13 amino acids. V dropped 1 base and J dropped 1 base, with 4 bases sitting between them. The CDR3 DNA reads TGTGCTAGTGGTTTGGCGAGGAACACTGAAGCTTTCTTT. Amino acid sequence: CASGLARNTEAFF.

The chain couples TRBV30 to TRBJ2-1; 7 bases are a match to TRBD2. This CDR3 has 16 amino acids. V shed 2 bases and J 0 bases; nucleotides not matched to a gene: 7. Germline CDR1 reads GTSNPN; CDR2 reads SVGIG (reference sequence). CDR3 protein: CAWSTLAGSSYNEQFF. Written as DNA, the CDR3 is TGTGCCTGGAGTACCTTAGCGGGCAGCTCCTACAATGAGCAGTTCTTC.

This clone occurred once. V is TRBV7-9 and J is TRBJ2-5, with 7 bases fitting TRBD2. V lost 10 bases to trimming and J lost 3 bases; unmatched junction nucleotides: 11. The CDR3 is 14 amino acids. CDR1 and CDR2 from the germline V gene are SEHNR and FQNEAQ (reference sequence). For the CDR3, the DNA is TGTGCCACCGAGGAGCGGGATAGGGAAGAGACCCAGTACTTC. This translates into CATEERDREETQYF.

The V gene is TRBV7-8, the J gene TRBJ1-2; D is undetermined. Between the trimmed V and J ends, which lost 3 bases and 2 bases, there was a span of 13 bases. The germline V gene has CDR1 SGHVS and CDR2 FQNEAQ. This CDR3 has 15 amino acids. For the CDR3, the DNA is TGTGCCAGCAGCTTGTCCAGGCGCCCAAACTATGGCTACACCTTC. This encodes CASSLSRRPNYGYTF.

Only one count was recorded for this clone. This sequence joins TRBV5-1 and TRBJ1-2; D is undetermined. Trimming took off 3 bases at V and 1 base at J, with 7 bases between the two ends. This CDR3 is 13 amino acids long. Germline CDR1 SGHRS, CDR2 YFSETQ. The CDR3 DNA follows: TGCGCCAGCAGCTGGGAGGATAACTATGGCTACACCTTC. As protein: CASSWEDNYGYTF.

This clone was counted a single time. One end of the junction does not line up with germline, which may come from a read error. V is TRBV7-6 and J is TRBJ1-6, with TRBD1 matching over 8 bases. Germline loops: CDR1 SGHVS, CDR2 FNYEAQ. The CDR3 has 15 amino acids. The CDR3 loop reads CAGSYTTGDNSPLHF. DNA for the CDR3: TGTGCCGGCAGCTACACGACAGGGGATAATTCACCCCTCCACTTT.